The 9 T cell receptor beta chains below all came from one sample that was sequenced in a study of T cell changes during pregnancy in multiple sclerosis. The protocol was immunoSEQ multiplex PCR, while the TCRdb copy is restricted to in-frame clones and leaves out a portion. The table records roughly 100,000 clones, under 95% of them present only once. This material consisted of peripheral blood, taken before pregnancy. These receptors came from a female donor with multiple sclerosis, enrolled in a pregnancy study.

This clone was observed a few times. This rearrangement joins TRBV2 to TRBJ1-2; 10 nucleotides line up with TRBD1. The V gene end was trimmed by 6 bases and the J gene end by 5 bases; junction bases not matched to a gene: 3. The CDR3 length is 13 residues. Germline assignment: CDR1 SNHLY and CDR2 FYNNEI. This chain's CDR3 is CASRGTGVYGYTF. CDR3 sequence (DNA): TGTGCCAGCAGAGGGACAGGGGTATATGGCTACACCTTC. The full variable domain, rest sourced from reference TRBV2 and TRBJ1-2, is EPEVTQTPSHQVTQMGQEVILRCVPISNHLYFYWYRQILGQKVEFLVSFYNNEISEKSEIFDDQFSVERPDGSNFTLKIRSTKLEDSAMYFCASRGTGVYGYTFGSGTRLTVV.

The J gene is TRBJ2-1, the V gene TRBV23-1; 7 bases agree with TRBD2. TRBV23-1 carries the ORF label, with uncertain function. The CDR3 consists of 16 residues. After removal of 0 bases from V and 5 bases from J, the junction contained 7 bases not matched to a gene. The CDR3 nucleotides read TGCGCCAGCAGTCAATCGGGGGGGGGACGTCACAATGAGCAGTTCTTC. It encodes CASSQSGGGRHNEQFF.

The rearrangement joins TRBV19 to TRBJ1-2; TRBD1 matches 7 bases. This CDR3 region has 13 residues. Germline-derived CDR1 and CDR2 are LNHDA and SQIVND (reference sequence). With V trimmed by 5 bases and J by 5 bases, 5 bases remained unmatched. This CDR3 reads CASSSTGRYGYTF. The CDR3 nucleotides are TGTGCCAGTAGTTCGACAGGGCGGTATGGCTACACCTTC.

The rearrangement joins TRBV27 to TRBJ1-1; D call uncertain. Germline CDR1 and CDR2: MNHEY and SMNVEV (reference sequence). V lost 6 bases and J lost 4, with 15 bases in between. The CDR3 covers 14 residues. Here the CDR3 DNA reads TGTGCCAGCAGGCCATCGGGAGTGGGCACTGAAGCTTTCTTT. Encoded protein: CASRPSGVGTEAFF.

The chain is built from TRBV4-1 and TRBJ2-7, with 7 bases lining up with TRBD2. The CDR3 covers 14 residues. Looked up from germline, CDR1 is MGHRA and CDR2 is YSYEKL. With 1 base clipped from V and 3 bases from J, the junction kept 3 bases outside the gene matches. CDR3 sequence reads: CASSQAGGSYEQYF. CDR3 bases: TGCGCCAGCAGCCAAGCGGGGGGTAGCTACGAGCAGTACTTC.

This clone was seen a single time. The chain combines TRBV7-9 with TRBJ1-2; TRBD1 is a possible D gene (6 bases). Germline V gives CDR1 SEHNR, CDR2 FQNEAQ (reference sequence). The CDR3 is made up of 14 amino acids. V gave up 3 bases and J gave up 2 bases, with 10 bases separating them. In nucleotides, the CDR3 is TGTGCCAGCAGCTTGGGGGCAAACAACTATGGCTACACCTTC. Translated: CASSLGANNYGYTF.

This chain joins TRBV28 and TRBJ2-5; D is perhaps TRBD1 (6 bases). The CDR3 runs 12 residues. From germline, CDR1 is MDHEN and CDR2 SYDVKM. V lost 6 bases and J 5 bases, leaving 10 bases between the germline ends. The CDR3 spells CASRGQLETQYF. CDR3 sequence (DNA): TGTGCCAGCAGAGGACAGTTGGAGACCCAGTACTTC. The complete variable domain, with remaining parts taken from reference TRBV28 and TRBJ2-5, reads DVKVTQSSRYLVKRTGEKVFLECVQDMDHENMFWYRQDPGLGLRLIYFSYDVKMKEKGDIPEGYSVSREKKERFSLILESASTNQTSMYLCASRGQLETQYFGPGTRLLVL.

This clone was counted a single time. The chain recombines TRBV6-5 with TRBJ1-1; the D gene is possibly TRBD1 (6 bases). This CDR3 comprises 14 residues. V was shortened by 0 bases and J by 6 bases, with 11 bases between the two germline ends. The germline CDR1 and CDR2 sequences are MNHEY and SVGAGI. The CDR3 sequence is CASSYSKQGPEAFF. CDR3 bases: TGTGCCAGCAGTTACTCGAAACAGGGCCCTGAAGCTTTCTTT.

The CDR3: CASSGGQSYGYTF. In nucleotides, the CDR3 is TGTGCCAGCAGCGGAGGACAGTCTTATGGCTACACCTTC. The rearrangement links TRBV2 to TRBJ1-2, with a possible D match to TRBD1 (6 bases). This CDR3 region has 13 residues. From germline, CDR1 is SNHLY and CDR2 FYNNEI. V lost 6 bases and J lost 5, with 13 bases in between.